A selection of T cell receptor beta chains follows, all from one sample in a study of T cells in Graves' hyperthyroidism and ophthalmopathy. TCRdb reprocessed the multiplex PCR reads with MiXCR, giving one entry per CDR3 protein. The sample includes about 640,000 distinct CDR3 sequences, about 15% seen only once; the top ten take around 12%. The material sequenced was blood. The source is a woman aged 50 to 65 with Graves' ophthalmopathy. The CDR3 runs from the conserved cysteine through the conserved F or W. Each record gives: CDR3 DNA, CDR3 protein, D gene, J gene, V gene, clone size. A D gene is named only where the DNA matches it firmly. Expanded clones get a size class; other rows say once, few or many, or leave the size out.

TGTGCCTGGAGCCCTAGCGGCCCCTACAATGAGCAGTTCTTC	CAWSPSGPYNEQFF	TRBD2	TRBJ2-1	TRBV30	many
TGTGCCAGTAGTATGTGGGACTCCCCGGGGAACATTCAGTACTTC	CASSMWDSPGNIQYF	.	TRBJ2-4	TRBV19	few
TGTGCCAGCAGGCGAACAGGGGGCTCCTACAATGAGCAGTTCTTC	CASRRTGGSYNEQFF	TRBD1	TRBJ2-1	TRBV6-1	few
TGTGCCAGCAGCCCGGCTACTTGGGACACTGAAGCTTTCTTT	CASSPATWDTEAFF	.	TRBJ1-1	TRBV3-1	many
TGTGCCAGCAGCCAAGATTGGGCGGGGATCGGGAATTCACCCCTCCACTTT	CASSQDWAGIGNSPLHF	.	TRBJ1-6	TRBV14	few
TGTGCCAGCAGCCTGGACATTACTGAAGCTTTCTTT	CASSLDITEAFF	.	TRBJ1-1	TRBV12-3/TRBV12-4	many
TGCAGCGTTGTTGAGGGAGGGGGGATCACCGGGGAGCTGTTTTTT	CSVVEGGGITGELFF	.	TRBJ2-2	TRBV29-1	few
TGTGCCAGCAGTTTTTTCGGGACAGGGGGTGTCTACGAGCAGTACTTC	CASSFFGTGGVYEQYF	TRBD1	TRBJ2-7	TRBV12-3/TRBV12-4	many
TGTGCCAGCAGCCTAGAGGAGGGACGGCTGAACACCGGGGAGCTGTTTTTT	CASSLEEGRLNTGELFF	.	TRBJ2-2	TRBV14	.
TGCAGTGCTAGAGATTGGGCCGCAGGGGAAACGAGAGGCTACACCTTC	CSARDWAAGETRGYTF	.	TRBJ1-2	TRBV20-1	many
TGTGCTAGCAGCCCCGTGGCAGGGTTTCGTGACGAGCAGTTCTTC	CASSPVAGFRDEQFF	.	TRBJ2-1	TRBV7-7	few
TGTGCCAGCAGCTTATCCGCGACCCCCCCAGGCGCAGATACGCAGTATTTT	CASSLSATPPGADTQYF	.	TRBJ2-3	TRBV7-9	many
TGCAGTGCTAGGGAAAGCGGGGCTAGCACAGATACGCAGTATTTT	CSARESGASTDTQYF	TRBD2	TRBJ2-3	TRBV20-1	many
TGTGCCAGCAGTTTGCAGGACTACAATGAGCAGTTCTTC	CASSLQDYNEQFF	.	TRBJ2-1	TRBV6-2/TRBV6-3	many
TGCAGTGCTAATGGGGGGCACCAAGAGACCCAGTACTTC	CSANGGHQETQYF	.	TRBJ2-5	TRBV20-1	few
TGCGCCAGCAGCCAAGATCAGGCATTCTCCTACGAGCAGTACTTC	CASSQDQAFSYEQYF	.	TRBJ2-7	TRBV4-1	many
TGTGCCAGCAGTTTACGGGGCGGGGGGGTGGAGACCCAGTACTTC	CASSLRGGGVETQYF	TRBD2	TRBJ2-5	TRBV27	few
TGTGCCAGCAGCCAAGATCTAGCGGGAGTCTCCTACGAGCAGTACTTC	CASSQDLAGVSYEQYF	TRBD2	TRBJ2-7	TRBV4-2	few
TGCAGTGCTAGAGAACCGGGACAGGGGTACACTGAAGCTTTCTTT	CSAREPGQGYTEAFF	TRBD1	TRBJ1-1	TRBV20-1	.
TGTGCCAGCAGCTTAGGGTCAGGCAACCAAGAGACCCAGTACTTC	CASSLGSGNQETQYF	.	TRBJ2-5	TRBV7-8	many
TGTGCCAGCAGTGAAGGGGGACTCTCGGGATACGAGCAGTACTTC	CASSEGGLSGYEQYF	.	TRBJ2-7	TRBV6-1	many
TGTGCCAGCAGTCTTACACTAGCGGGAGTCTTCGGCACAGATACGCAGTATTTT	CASSLTLAGVFGTDTQYF	TRBD2	TRBJ2-3	TRBV7-2	many
TGCAGTGCTAGCGGTCAGACCCACTATGGCTACACCTTC	CSASGQTHYGYTF	.	TRBJ1-2	TRBV20-1	many
TGTGCCAGCAGCCAAAGGGGGGTGGGGGATCAGCCCCAGCATTTT	CASSQRGVGDQPQHF	.	TRBJ1-5	TRBV7-2	many
TGTGCCAGCAGTTACACGCAGGTCCGCGACGAGCAGTACTTC	CASSYTQVRDEQYF	.	TRBJ2-7	TRBV6-2/TRBV6-3	many
TGTGCCAGCAGCGCCCGGGAAAACACCGGGGAGCTGTTTTTT	CASSARENTGELFF	.	TRBJ2-2	TRBV7-2	few
TGTGCCAGCAGTTACTTTACAGGGGGCCGCGACGAAAAACTGTTTTTT	CASSYFTGGRDEKLFF	TRBD1	TRBJ1-4	TRBV6-5	.
TGCAGTGCTAGACTGGGACTAGCGGGAGGCATTCAGTACTTC	CSARLGLAGGIQYF	TRBD2	TRBJ2-4	TRBV20-1	.
TGTGCCAGCTCACCTACTAGCACAGCCTACAATGAGCAGTTCTTC	CASSPTSTAYNEQFF	.	TRBJ2-1	TRBV18	many
TGTGCCAGCAGTTTTAGCCTGATACTCTCTGGGGCCAACGTCCTGACTTTC	CASSFSLILSGANVLTF	.	TRBJ2-6	TRBV6-5	many
TGCGCCAGCAGCCAAGTGCAACTAGCGGGAAGATCGCTCACAGATACGCAGTATTTT	CASSQVQLAGRSLTDTQYF	TRBD2	TRBJ2-3	TRBV4-3	.
TGTGCCAGCAGCTCAATACGGATGAACAATGAGCAGTTCTTC	CASSSIRMNNEQFF	.	TRBJ2-1	TRBV12-3/TRBV12-4	many
TGTGCCAGCAGCCCCCCCCCCGGACAGGGGTATCAGCCCCAGCATTTT	CASSPPPGQGYQPQHF	TRBD1	TRBJ1-5	TRBV6-2/TRBV6-3	few
TGTGCCAGCAGCTCCACCGGGACAGGGTCCGAGCAGTACTTC	CASSSTGTGSEQYF	TRBD1	TRBJ2-7	TRBV7-3	many
TGTGCCAGCAGTGTTCCGGGACAGGGTGGTGAGACCCAGTACTTC	CASSVPGQGGETQYF	TRBD1	TRBJ2-5	TRBV28	many
TGTGCCAGCAGTCGTGGGACTAGTCGCGGGGAGCTGTTTTTT	CASSRGTSRGELFF	TRBD2	TRBJ2-2	TRBV6-2/TRBV6-3	many
TGCGCCAGCAGCCAAGATATGGGGACAGGGAGTTTCGGGGAGCTGTTTTTT	CASSQDMGTGSFGELFF	TRBD1	TRBJ2-2	TRBV4-3	.
TGTGCCAGCAACCCGAGCGGTACCGTCCGAGCTAACTATGGCTACACCTTC	CASNPSGTVRANYGYTF	.	TRBJ1-2	TRBV6-1	many
TGTGCCAGCAGCGTCGGGACTAGCGGGGTCTACGAGCAGTACTTC	CASSVGTSGVYEQYF	TRBD2	TRBJ2-7	TRBV9	many
TGTGCCAGCAGTTTTGACACCGGGACAGATACTTACGAGCAGTACTTC	CASSFDTGTDTYEQYF	TRBD1	TRBJ2-7	TRBV28	many
TGTGCCAGCAGCTTTGGACACCTGGTAACTGAAGCTTTCTTT	CASSFGHLVTEAFF	.	TRBJ1-1	TRBV5-6	.
TGTGCCAGCAGTTGGGAGGAAGGGACAGGGGGTCAGCCCCAGCATTTT	CASSWEEGTGGQPQHF	TRBD1	TRBJ1-5	TRBV28	.
TGCAGCGTTGGGGTGGGTCTTGGGACAGATACGCAGTATTTT	CSVGVGLGTDTQYF	.	TRBJ2-3	TRBV29-1	many
TGTGCCAGCAGCTTAGCGTTTTCGCGGGAAGGGAACACCGGGGAGCTGTTTTTT	CASSLAFSREGNTGELFF	.	TRBJ2-2	TRBV7-9	.
TGTGCCAGCAGGACCCAGGGGTATCAGCCCCAGCATTTT	CASRTQGYQPQHF	.	TRBJ1-5	TRBV28	many
TGTGCCAGCAGCTTCGGGACAGGGGATAATCAGCCCCAGCATTTT	CASSFGTGDNQPQHF	TRBD1	TRBJ1-5	TRBV9	many